Following are 23 T cell receptor beta chains from one sample sequenced in a study of blood T cells in healthy people across ages. A J-beta primer mix and a sample-barcoded 5' primer were used in a second PCR of about 7 to 11 cycles. TCRdb reprocessed the 5' RACE reads with MiXCR, giving one entry per CDR3 protein. The data contain some 710,000 distinct CDR3 sequences, 46% of them singletons. Sequencing was done on a sample of blood. Every receptor here comes from an elderly man in good health.

The J gene is TRBJ2-5, the V gene TRBV5-6; D gene unclear. Judging by the DNA end, TRBJ2-7 fits better; the J call may be wrong. From germline, CDR1 is SGHDT and CDR2 YYEEEE. There are 14 residues in the CDR3. DNA of the CDR3: TGTGCCAGCAGCTTGACCGGGCCCGACTACGAGCAGTACTTC. Translated, it gives CASSLTGPDYEQYF.

This chain joins TRBV5-1 and TRBJ2-7; 8 bases align to TRBD1. CDR1 SGHRS and CDR2 YFSETQ come from the germline V gene. CDR3 length: 14 residues. V dropped 4 bases and J dropped 3; count of bases not matched to a gene: 6. The CDR3 DNA reads as TGCGCCAGCAGCGGGCAGACAGGGGTCTACGAGCAGTACTTC. Amino acids: CASSGQTGVYEQYF.

This clonotype is medium-sized by share. This chain uses TRBV29-1 with TRBJ2-1; 9 bases are shared with TRBD1. Germline V gene lookup returns CDR1 SQVTM and CDR2 ANQGSEA. The CDR3 length is 14 residues. Unmatched junction bases numbered 3, after V lost 4 bases and J lost 2 bases. CDR3 in amino acids: CSVGYRGPYNEQFF. CDR3 nucleotide sequence: TGCAGCGTTGGATACAGGGGGCCCTACAATGAGCAGTTCTTC.

A single count supports this clonotype. The chain has TRBV12-3 or TRBV12-4 and TRBJ2-7; the match to TRBD1 covers 10 bases. This CDR3 has 14 residues. The V segment lost 6 bases and the J segment 4 bases; nucleotides outside the gene matches: 6. The DNA of the CDR3 is TGTGCCAGCAGAGAAAGGACAGGGGGGTACGAGCAGTACTTC. Its translation: CASRERTGGYEQYF.

This clonotype was observed a handful of times. The V call is TRBV7-2, the J call TRBJ2-4; 10 nucleotides align to TRBD2. The CDR3 runs to 16 residues. V was clipped by 0 bases and J by 7 bases; unmatched bases: 6. Germline CDR1 and CDR2: SGHTA and FQGNSA. CDR3: CASSLAIGLAVNIQYF. The CDR3 DNA reads TGTGCCAGCAGCTTAGCCATCGGACTAGCGGTTAACATTCAGTACTTC.

This clonotype was counted between two and nine times. V usage is TRBV24-1 and J usage is TRBJ2-5; D is perhaps TRBD1 (5 bases). In germline, CDR1 is KGHDR, CDR2 SFDVKD. V lost 3 bases and J 7 bases, leaving 14 bases between the germline ends. The CDR3 contains 14 residues. In DNA form, the CDR3 reads TGTGCCACCAGTGATGTCAGGGTTCCAGGGACCCAGTACTTC. Amino acids: CATSDVRVPGTQYF.

This clonotype was seen a handful of times. The chain is built from TRBV2 and TRBJ2-7, with D unresolved. V lost 8 bases and J 4 bases, leaving 15 bases between the germline ends. CDR3 length equals 13 residues. CDR1 is SNHLY and CDR2 is FYNNEI in the germline V gene. The CDR3 loop is CASRTALGYEQYF. As DNA, the CDR3 is TGTGCCAGCCGGACGGCCCTCGGGTACGAGCAGTACTTC.

In its sample, this clonotype was seen many times. The genes are TRBV12-3 or TRBV12-4 and TRBJ2-3; 9 bases match TRBD1. The CDR3 loop spans 15 amino acids. Trimming at V came to 1 base and at J to 6 bases, leaving 5 bases not matched to a gene. In DNA, the CDR3 is TGTGCCAGCAGTTTAGACCGAGGACAGGGGGATACGCAGTATTTT. This gives the protein CASSLDRGQGDTQYF.

The chain joins TRBV20-1 to TRBJ2-5, with 15 bases fitting TRBD2. The end of the DNA is better explained by TRBJ2-7, so the J call may be wrong. The CDR3 covers 16 residues. CDR1 and CDR2 (germline): DFQATT, SNEGSKA (reference sequence). CDR3 DNA sequence: TGCAGTGCTAGGCGGCCGGGACTAGCGGGAGGCTACGAGCAGTACTTC. Protein sequence: CSARRPGLAGGYEQYF.

About this clonotype itself: A much larger clone is a single base away; this may be a read error. The chain recombines TRBV4-3 with TRBJ2-4; perhaps TRBD1 as D (5 bases). The J call could be wrong; TRBJ2-7 is a better fit for the DNA end. Germline assignment: CDR1 LGHNA and CDR2 YSLEER. The CDR3 loop spans 16 amino acids. The CDR3 loop is CASSQDHYRQSCEQYF. The DNA of the CDR3 is TGCGCCAGCAGCCAAGATCATTATCGACAGTCATGCGAGCAGTACTTC.

This clonotype was observed a few times. This chain links TRBV2 with TRBJ2-5; 7 nucleotides match TRBD2. The last part of the DNA fits TRBJ2-7 better; the J call may be wrong. CDR1 and CDR2 (germline): SNHLY, FYNNEI. The CDR3 has 13 residues. CDR3 sequence (DNA): TGTGCCAGCTCCGGGAGGCTAGGTTACGAGCAGTACTTC. Protein: CASSGRLGYEQYF.

In DNA, the CDR3 is TGTGCCTGGAGTGTAGCCGTTAACGCCGGGGAGCTGTTTTTT. Translation: CAWSVAVNAGELFF. V gene TRBV30 combines with J gene TRBJ2-2, with no clear D. This CDR3 contains 14 residues. The germline CDR1 and CDR2 sequences are GTSNPN and SVGIG (reference sequence). V lost 0 bases, J lost 6 bases, and 11 bases lay in between.

This chain uses TRBV13 with TRBJ2-6; D gene uncertain. Trimming left V 0 bases short and J 4 bases short, with 10 bases between. CDR1 is PRHDT and CDR2 is FYEKMQ in the germline V gene (reference sequence). This CDR3 contains 16 residues. This CDR3 is CASSLGASRGANVLTF. The CDR3 DNA reads TGTGCCAGCAGCTTAGGGGCGTCCAGGGGGGCCAACGTCCTGACTTTC.

This clonotype was seen only a few times. The genes are TRBV24-1 and TRBJ2-3; the D is unclear. The CDR3 length is 13 residues. CDR1 and CDR2 from the germline V gene are KGHDR and SFDVKD. Deletions cut 1 base from V and 3 bases from J, with 4 bases between. CDR3 in amino acids: CATSDLGTDTQYF. CDR3 bases: TGTGCCACCAGTGATTTAGGGACAGATACGCAGTATTTT.

Regarding this clonotype: At one end the junction does not follow the germline gene, possibly because of a read error. The chain couples TRBV20-1 to TRBJ2-3; D is perhaps TRBD2 (5 bases). CDR1 and CDR2 (germline): DFQATT, SNEGSKA (reference sequence). The CDR3 covers 15 residues. CDR3 loop: CSAGDAGRAADTRYF. CDR3 sequence (DNA): TGCAGTGCTGGAGACGCGGGTAGGGCGGCAGATACGCGGTATTTT.

This clonotype was counted a few times. V usage is TRBV7-2 and J usage is TRBJ2-5, with TRBD2 identical over 9 bases. The CDR3 is made up of 15 amino acids. Germline CDR1 is SGHTA and CDR2 is FQGNSA. J gave up 2 bases and V 7 bases, and 8 bases lay outside the gene matches. The CDR3 coding sequence is TGTGCCAGCACCCTCGACGCGGGAGGGCAAGAGACCCAGTACTTC. Amino acids: CASTLDAGGQETQYF.

The rearrangement links TRBV6-2 or TRBV6-3 to TRBJ1-2; D gene unclear. The germline gives CDR1 MNHEY, CDR2 SVGEGT. The CDR3 has 13 residues. The V gene lost 7 bases and the J gene lost 6 bases, with 15 bases spanning the gap. CDR3 in amino acids: CASTIGPRDGYTF. The CDR3 DNA sequence: TGTGCCAGCACCATCGGGCCGAGGGATGGCTACACCTTC.

This clonotype has more than one count but fewer than ten. The V and J genes are TRBV5-4 and TRBJ2-7; a weak D match, TRBD1 (5 bases). Trimming took off 5 bases at V and 3 bases at J, with 12 bases between the two ends. CDR3 length: 13 residues. Germline V gene lookup returns CDR1 SGHNT and CDR2 YYREEE (reference sequence). DNA for the CDR3: TGTGCCAGCAGATCCGGACAAGGCTACGAGCAGTACTTC. Translating gives CASRSGQGYEQYF.

This clonotype showed up just a few times. The chain employs TRBV10-2 and TRBJ2-7, with 11 bases aligning to TRBD2. The CDR3 consists of 17 residues. Per the germline V gene, CDR1 is WSHSY and CDR2 is SAAADI. Losses at the gene ends were 6 bases for V and 5 bases for J; bases not matched to a gene: 15. CDR3 in DNA: TGCGCCAGCAGCCGCTTACCTGTTAGCGGGAGGGCCGACGAGCAGTACTTC. Amino acids: CASSRLPVSGRADEQYF.

V and J are TRBV7-2 and TRBJ1-4; 9 bases are a match to TRBD1. This CDR3 region has 15 residues. V was pared by 5 bases and J by 7 bases, with 8 bases of the junction left unmatched. Germline CDR1 and CDR2: SGHTA and FQGNSA. The CDR3 spells CASSNRQGVGEKLFF. Here the CDR3 DNA reads TGTGCCAGCAGCAACCGACAGGGGGTTGGTGAAAAACTGTTTTTT.

The genes are TRBV7-9 and TRBJ1-2, with 7 bases lining up with TRBD1. The V gene's germline CDR1 is SEHNR and CDR2 FQNEAQ (reference sequence). The CDR3 runs 15 residues. J was trimmed by 4 bases and V by 5 bases; bases with no gene match: 10. The CDR3 spells CASSPRGTEIYGYTF. Written as DNA, the CDR3 is TGTGCCAGCAGCCCTAGGGGGACAGAAATCTATGGCTACACCTTC.

Remarks on this clonotype: With a much larger clone just one base away, this may be a read error. The rearrangement uses TRBV7-9 and TRBJ2-5; D possibly uses TRBD1 or TRBD2 (5 bases each). The CDR3 contains 15 residues. CDR1 is SEHNR, CDR2 FQNEAQ, per germline (reference sequence). The CDR3: CAGSLGTAYQETQYF. CDR3 DNA: TGTGCCGGCAGCCTCGGGACGGCTTACCAAGAGACCCAGTACTTC.

As DNA, the CDR3 is TGTGCCAGCTCACCACTAGCGGGAGTGGATGAGCAGTTCTTC. Encoded protein: CASSPLAGVDEQFF. The rearrangement joins TRBV18 to TRBJ2-1, with 9 positions matching TRBD2. The germline gives CDR1 KGHSH, CDR2 LQKENI. Trimming cost V 1 base and J 8 bases; bases outside gene matches: 3. The CDR3 loop spans 14 amino acids.